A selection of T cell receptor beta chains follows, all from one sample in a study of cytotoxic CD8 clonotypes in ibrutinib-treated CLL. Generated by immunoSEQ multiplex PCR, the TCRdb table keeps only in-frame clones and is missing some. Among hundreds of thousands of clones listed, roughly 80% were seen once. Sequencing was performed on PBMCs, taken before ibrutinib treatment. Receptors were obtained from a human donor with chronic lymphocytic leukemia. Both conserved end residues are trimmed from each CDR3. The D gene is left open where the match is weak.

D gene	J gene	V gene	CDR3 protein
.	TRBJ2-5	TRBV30	AWSDLMTQY
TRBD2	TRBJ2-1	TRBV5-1	ASSTSTSGRFNEQF
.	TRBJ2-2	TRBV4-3	ASTVQGHGELF
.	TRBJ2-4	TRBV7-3	ASSVDGTAKNIQY
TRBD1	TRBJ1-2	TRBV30	AWREGGAHYGYT
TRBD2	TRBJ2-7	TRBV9	ASSVSASGKYEQY
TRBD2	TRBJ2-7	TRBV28	ASSLLAGGTPTQY
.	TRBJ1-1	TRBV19	ASSIVGRLNTEAF
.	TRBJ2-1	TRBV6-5	ASSFSDSSNEQF
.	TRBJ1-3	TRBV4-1	ASRDPSSGNTIY
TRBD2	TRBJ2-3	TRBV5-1	ASSISGTADTQY
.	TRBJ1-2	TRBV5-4	ATKIWGGERSYT
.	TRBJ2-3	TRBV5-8	ASSLGVRPMD
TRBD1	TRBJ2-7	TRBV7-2	ASSSRQGAYEQY
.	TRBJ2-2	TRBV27	AREGHGGSTGELF
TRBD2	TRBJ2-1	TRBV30	AWSVLSGATSGRPKSSYNEQF
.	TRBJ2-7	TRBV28	ATVSRLLPNEQY
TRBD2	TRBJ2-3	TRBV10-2	ASSELAGRFADTQY
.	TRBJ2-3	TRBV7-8	ASSLVSSDTQY
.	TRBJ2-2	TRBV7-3	ASSPLASGELF
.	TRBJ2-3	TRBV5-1	ASKLTDTQY
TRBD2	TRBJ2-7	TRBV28	ATRLRTSGRYEQY
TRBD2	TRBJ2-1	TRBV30	AWSVPNSGGNHEQF
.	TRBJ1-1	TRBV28	ASSFVQNTEAF
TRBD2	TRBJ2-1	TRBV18	ASSPSGTSGSSYNEQF
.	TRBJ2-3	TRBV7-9	ASSYTGDTQY
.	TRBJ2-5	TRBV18	ASSPRSVETQY
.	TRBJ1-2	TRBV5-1	ASSGDTIIYGYT
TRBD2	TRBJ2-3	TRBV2	ASSPRAGRTDTQY
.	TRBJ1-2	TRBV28	ASTDSYGYT
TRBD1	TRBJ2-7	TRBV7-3	ASSRGRGTGEFYEQY
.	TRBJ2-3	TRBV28	ASSPATDTDTQY
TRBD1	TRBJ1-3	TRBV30	AWEPEDRRNTIY